The entry below gives a single T cell receptor beta chain sequence along with its context. The length of the CDR3 is 15 residues. The V gene's germline CDR1 is MGHRA and CDR2 YSYEKL. J gave up 6 bases and V 2 bases, and 7 bases lay outside the gene matches. In the authors' workflow: Reference gene primer amplification yielded estimated nucleated cell counts. Clones were sequenced by immunoSEQ multiplex PCR, and TCRdb holds only the in-frame ones, with some missing. The D gene and trimming were derived from the DNA, and the V and J assignments and clone size from that table. The sample has roughly 150,000 clones, 80% seen once; the top ten hold about 0.5%. The sample comes from a study of blood T cell repertoires in COVID-19. Study-wide background: COVID-19 samples, acute and convalescent, were from the United States, Italy and Spain. PBMCs, B-cell-depleted T cells, or T cells provided the cDNA or gDNA that made up the material.

Sequenced sample: peripheral blood. The origin of this receptor is a man aged 60-69 years with acute or convalescent COVID-19. The chain links TRBV4-1 to TRBJ1-2; 9 bases fit TRBD1. The CDR3 region has the DNA TGCGCCAGCAGCCAACGGTCGGGGACAGGGAATGGCTACACCTTC. Protein sequence: CASSQRSGTGNGYTF.